Following are 8 T cell receptor beta chains from one sample sequenced in a study of blood T cell repertoires in COVID-19. Repertoires were generated with immunoSEQ multiplex PCR, while TCRdb's copy carries only in-frame clones and drops some. Of 55,000 to 70,000 clones in the sample, around 84% were seen once. Sequences were obtained from peripheral blood. The receptors derive from a woman of 80 years or more with acute or convalescent COVID-19.

At least ten counts were recorded for this clone. V is TRBV19 and J is TRBJ2-1; maybe TRBD2 (6 bases). The CDR3 has 16 amino acids. Trimming took off 8 bases at V and 7 bases at J, with 24 bases between the two ends. Germline CDR1 and CDR2: LNHDA and SQIVND (reference sequence). The CDR3 coding sequence is TGTGCCAGTCGACTTGGATGGGACTCCTTACCGAATGAGCAGTTCTTC. Its translation: CASRLGWDSLPNEQFF.

This clone has a single count. This chain joins TRBV7-6 and TRBJ2-3, with 12 positions matching TRBD2. CDR1 is SGHVS, CDR2 FNYEAQ, per germline. Losses at the gene ends were 4 bases for V and 4 bases for J; bases not matched to a gene: 3. CDR3 length: 15 amino acids. The CDR3 here is CASSWTSGVADTQYF. The CDR3 DNA reads TGTGCCAGCAGCTGGACTAGCGGGGTCGCAGATACGCAGTATTTT.

V is TRBV5-6 and J is TRBJ2-5, with 13 bases lining up with TRBD2. CDR3 length: 15 residues. V gave up 4 bases and J gave up 1 base; unmatched junction bases: 1. Germline CDR1 SGHDT, CDR2 YYEEEE. CDR3 sequence (DNA): TGTGCCAGCAGCAGGACTAGCGGGGGCCAAGAGACCCAGTACTTC. As protein: CASSRTSGGQETQYF.

The CDR3 sequence is CASSIIAGGGQETQYF. The DNA for the CDR3 is TGTGCCAGCAGTATCATAGCGGGGGGTGGGCAAGAGACCCAGTACTTC. The V and J genes are TRBV2 and TRBJ2-5; 10 nucleotides match TRBD2. The junction had 8 bases not matched to a gene; V was cut back by 5 bases and J by 2 bases. This CDR3 comprises 16 residues. Germline assignment: CDR1 SNHLY and CDR2 FYNNEI. Variable domain in full (rest from reference TRBV2 and TRBJ2-5): EPEVTQTPSHQVTQMGQEVILRCVPISNHLYFYWYRQILGQKVEFLVSFYNNEISEKSEIFDDQFSVERPDGSNFTLKIRSTKLEDSAMYFCASSIIAGGGQETQYFGPGTRLLVL.

The chain carries TRBV9 and TRBJ1-3; D gene unclear. This CDR3 is 15 amino acids long. The V gene's germline CDR1 is SGDLS and CDR2 YYNGEE. V was cut by 1 base and J by 0 bases, with 8 bases left in between. The CDR3 DNA reads TGTGCCAGCAGCGTAAGTAGCAGCTCTGGAAACACCATATATTTT. Translated, it gives CASSVSSSSGNTIYF. The entire variable domain, with the rest obtained from reference TRBV9 and TRBJ1-3, is as follows: DSGVTQTPKHLITATGQRVTLRCSPRSGDLSVYWYQQSLDQGLQFLIQYYNGEERAKGNILERFSAQQFPDLHSELNLSSLELGDSALYFCASSVSSSSGNTIYFGEGSWLTVV.

The chain uses TRBV5-5 and TRBJ2-2, with 8 positions matching TRBD1. The CDR3 is 15 residues long. Germline CDR1 and CDR2: SGHKS and YYEKEE (reference sequence). V dropped 1 base and J dropped 2; count of bases not matched to a gene: 1. CDR3 sequence (DNA): TGTGCCAGCAGCTTGCAGGGGGCCAACACCGGGGAGCTGTTTTTT. This translates into CASSLQGANTGELFF.

J is TRBJ1-4 and V is TRBV23-1, with D perhaps TRBD1 (5 bases). Being an ORF, TRBV23-1 has a function that is uncertain. V was pared by 6 bases and J by 0 bases, with 11 bases between. The CDR3 is made up of 15 amino acids. This CDR3 is CASRAGDSTNEKLFF. CDR3 sequence (DNA): TGCGCCAGCAGGGCGGGGGATTCAACTAATGAAAAACTGTTTTTT.

The gene calls are TRBV5-5 and TRBJ1-5; 8 bases align to TRBD1. The J segment lost 0 bases and the V segment lost 0 bases, leaving 14 bases of the junction unmatched. This CDR3 is built from 20 residues. Germline CDR1 and CDR2: SGHKS and YYEKEE (reference sequence). The CDR3 loop is CASSLAPLQGATSSNQPQHF. As DNA, the CDR3 is TGTGCCAGCAGCTTGGCTCCTCTGCAGGGGGCGACCAGTAGCAATCAGCCCCAGCATTTT. The full variable domain, with the rest looked up from reference TRBV5-5 and TRBJ1-5, is DAGVTQSPTHLIKTRGQQVTLRCSPISGHKSVSWYQQVLGQGPQFIFQYYEKEERGRGNFPDRFSARQFPNYSSELNVNALLLGDSALYLCASSLAPLQGATSSNQPQHFGDGTRLSIL.